This T cell receptor beta chain was identified in a study of post-analysis software for immune sequencing data. Tagging with unique molecular identifiers was a feature of the TCR beta cDNA libraries. When about 0.95 to 10 million T cells were used, they gave 500,000 or so cDNA molecules. Using its own MiXCR run on the PCR reads, TCRdb lists one record per CDR3 protein. The repertoire holds hundreds of thousands of distinct CDR3 sequences, under 55% seen once, with around 10% in the top ten. In the case of this clonotype: Its antigen is still unknown.

Germline CDR1 is SGHRS and CDR2 is YFSETQ. V was clipped by 2 bases and J by 4 bases; unmatched bases: 15. CDR3 size: 18 residues. General study findings and limits: Among a few TRBV segments more frequent in patients than controls were TRBV5-6, TRBV5-1 and TRBV20-1.

The source of this sequence is a girl aged 10-17 years with multiple sclerosis. Sequenced: blood. This chain connects TRBV5-1 to TRBJ1-2; 9 positions match TRBD1. The CDR3 DNA reads TGCGCCAGCAGCTTACACCGGGACAGGGACGATTCAATCTATGGCTACACCTTC. Amino acid sequence: CASSLHRDRDDSIYGYTF.